Below are 32 T cell receptor beta chains sequenced from a single sample in a study of identical twins. Using its own MiXCR run on the 5' RACE reads, TCRdb lists one record per CDR3 protein. The sample has approximately 490,000 distinct CDR3 sequences; under 25% are singletons. The data were also submitted as part of a second study, on yellow fever vaccine responses in identical twins.

The sequenced material came from CD4+ T cells sorted from blood. The receptor source for this set is a woman aged 18-29 years in good health.

The genes are TRBV20-1 and TRBJ2-2, with TRBD1 as a possible D gene (6 bases). From germline, CDR1 is DFQATT and CDR2 SNEGSKA (reference sequence). The CDR3 runs 13 residues. The ends were cut back, 0 bases at V and 7 bases at J, with 9 bases in the middle. CDR3 in amino acids: CSARDWDNGELFF. CDR3 in DNA: TGCAGTGCTAGAGATTGGGACAACGGGGAGCTGTTTTTT.

The table lists this clonotype with many counts. The genes are TRBV4-1 and TRBJ1-4; D is uncertain. Trimming stripped 1 base from V and 4 bases from J, with 13 bases between. Germline loops: CDR1 MGHRA, CDR2 YSYEKL. The CDR3 has 16 residues. CDR3 residues: CASSQVLKRDNEKLFF. The CDR3 DNA reads TGCGCCAGCAGCCAAGTACTTAAGAGGGATAATGAAAAACTGTTTTTT.

This clonotype turned up a few times. The chain combines TRBV20-1 with TRBJ2-3; D is uncertain. The CDR3 sequence is 16 residues long. V was clipped by 1 base and J by 0 bases, with 14 bases between them. Germline assignment: CDR1 DFQATT and CDR2 SNEGSKA (reference sequence). This chain's CDR3 is CSARVSSGFSTDTQYF. In DNA, the CDR3 is TGCAGTGCTAGAGTTTCTAGTGGCTTTAGCACAGATACGCAGTATTTT.

This clonotype was counted a few times. The V gene is TRBV25-1, the J gene TRBJ2-2; D is ambiguous. The germline V and J ends were trimmed by 4 bases and 0 bases, with 9 bases remaining between them. The CDR3 loop spans 15 amino acids. Germline V gene sequence: CDR1 MGHDK, CDR2 SYGVNS. The CDR3 DNA sequence: TGTGCCAGCAGTGGCGTGCCCCCGAACACCGGGGAGCTGTTTTTT. Translation gives CASSGVPPNTGELFF.

This clonotype has just a few counts. The chain uses TRBV27 and TRBJ2-1, with 7 positions matching TRBD2. Losses at the gene ends were 9 bases for V and 2 bases for J; bases not matched to a gene: 10. Germline CDR1 is MNHEY and CDR2 is SMNVEV (reference sequence). This CDR3 is built from 15 residues. The CDR3 loop reads CARASGSSPYNEQFF. The CDR3 DNA sequence: TGTGCCAGGGCTAGCGGAAGTAGTCCCTACAATGAGCAGTTCTTC.

The table lists this clonotype with many counts. The chain has TRBV4-2 and TRBJ1-2; D is unclear. The CDR3 loop spans 13 amino acids. The ends were cut back, 3 bases at V and 4 bases at J, with 9 bases in the middle. CDR1 is LGHNA, CDR2 YNFKEQ, per germline. The CDR3 nucleotides read TGTGCCAGCAGCCATGACACTTCCTATGGCTACACCTTC. As protein: CASSHDTSYGYTF.

The chain carries TRBV7-2 and TRBJ1-3, with 7 bases lining up with TRBD1. The V and J ends lost 3 bases and 6 bases, in that order; junction bases with no gene match: 14. The CDR3 contains 17 residues. Germline CDR1 is SGHTA and CDR2 is FQGNSA. As DNA, the CDR3 is TGTGCCAGCAGCTTGCGGGACACAGGGGATTTCCCAAACACCATATATTTT. It codes for CASSLRDTGDFPNTIYF.

The sample holds a few counts of this clonotype. As DNA, the CDR3 is TGCAGTGCTGGGCTGACAGGGGAGGTTGGGTCACCCCTCCACTTT. Its protein is CSAGLTGEVGSPLHF. V is TRBV20-1 and J is TRBJ1-6; 8 nucleotides line up with TRBD1. V was clipped by 5 bases and J by 10 bases; unmatched bases: 13. The CDR3 extends over 15 amino acids. From germline, CDR1 is DFQATT and CDR2 SNEGSKA (reference sequence).

Many counts were recorded for this clonotype. This chain connects TRBV5-1 to TRBJ2-6; D may be TRBD1 (6 bases). This CDR3 has 15 residues. Deletions cut 1 base from V and 2 bases from J, with 7 bases between. The germline V gene encodes CDR1 SGHRS and CDR2 YFSETQ. CDR3 protein: CASSLPGAGANVLTF. In DNA form, the CDR3 reads TGCGCCAGCAGCTTGCCAGGGGCTGGGGCCAACGTCCTGACTTTC.

This clonotype was picked up a small number of times. J is TRBJ2-1 and V is TRBV29-1, with TRBD2 matching 11 bases. The germline V gene encodes CDR1 SQVTM and CDR2 ANQGSEA. This CDR3 is 14 amino acids long. Trimming removed 6 bases from V and 4 bases from J; junction bases left unmatched: 5. DNA of the CDR3: TGCAGCGTCGTCCCTAGCGGGAGGTACAATGAGCAGTTCTTC. Translated: CSVVPSGRYNEQFF.

This clonotype showed up just a few times. The chain employs TRBV24-1 and TRBJ2-1; 7 nucleotides line up with TRBD2. CDR1 and CDR2 from the germline V gene are KGHDR and SFDVKD. The CDR3 is 14 residues long. After removal of 5 bases from V and 9 bases from J, the junction contained 9 bases not matched to a gene. The CDR3 DNA sequence: TGTGCCACCAGTGCGGCCGGTGGGGAGGGTGAGCAGTTCTTC. Its translation: CATSAAGGEGEQFF.

This clonotype was counted a few times. The gene calls are TRBV20-1 and TRBJ1-5; 10 bases fit TRBD1. The CDR3 is 14 residues long. CDR1 and CDR2 from the germline V gene are DFQATT and SNEGSKA (reference sequence). Trimming removed 6 bases from V and 6 bases from J; junction bases left unmatched: 8. The CDR3 spells CSARQGASLQPQHF. In DNA form, the CDR3 reads TGCAGTGCGCGACAGGGGGCTAGTCTTCAGCCCCAGCATTTT.

The table lists this clonotype with a few counts. The rearrangement joins TRBV3-1 to TRBJ1-1; D is unclear. Trimming took off 4 bases at V and 4 bases at J, with 10 bases between the two ends. The CDR3 length is 13 residues. Germline V gene data show CDR1 as LGHDT and CDR2 as YNNKEL (reference sequence). CDR3 DNA sequence: TGTGCCAGCAGCCTCTATGGGATCACTGAAGCTTTCTTT. Translation gives CASSLYGITEAFF.

This clonotype was seen ten or more times. The V call is TRBV12-3 or TRBV12-4, the J call TRBJ2-7, with 9 bases aligning to TRBD2. V trimming: 6 bases; J trimming: 4 bases; junction bases outside the gene matches: 7. This CDR3 contains 14 residues. The DNA of the CDR3 is TGTGCCAGCAGGCAGGGACTAGCTCCTTACGAGCAGTACTTC. Amino acid sequence: CASRQGLAPYEQYF.

The chain recombines TRBV4-2 with TRBJ2-7; TRBD1 agrees at 7 bases. Germline assignment: CDR1 LGHNA and CDR2 YNFKEQ. V shed 3 bases, J shed 3 bases, and the junction held 8 bases outside the gene matches. CDR3 length: 15 amino acids. The CDR3 sequence is CASSHEDRVDYEQYF. The CDR3 DNA reads TGTGCCAGCAGCCACGAAGACAGGGTGGACTACGAGCAGTACTTC.

This clonotype was seen a handful of times. The CDR3 coding sequence is TGTGCCACCAGCAGTGGGCCGCCCTACAATGAGCAGTTCTTC. It translates to CATSSGPPYNEQFF. The chain is built from TRBV15 and TRBJ2-1, with D hard to call. Per germline, CDR1 LNHNV and CDR2 YYDKDF (reference sequence). The CDR3 spans 14 residues. V was shortened by 3 bases and J by 2 bases, with 8 bases between the two germline ends.

The table lists this clonotype with a few counts. The rearrangement uses TRBV11-2 and TRBJ2-1, with TRBD2 matching 11 bases. V was pared by 1 base and J by 4 bases, with 6 bases of the junction left unmatched. Germline V CDR1 and CDR2: SGHAT, FQNNGV. CDR3 size: 17 residues. The CDR3 reads CASSLGSSGGTYNEQFF. In nucleotides, the CDR3 is TGTGCCAGCAGCTTAGGTTCTAGCGGGGGGACTTACAATGAGCAGTTCTTC. Using reference TRBV11-2 and TRBJ2-1 for the parts outside the CDR3, the full variable domain is EAGVAQSPRYKIIEKRQSVAFWCNPISGHATLYWYQQILGQGPKLLIQFQNNGVVDDSQLPKDRFSAERLKGVDSTLKIQPAKLEDSAVYLCASSLGSSGGTYNEQFFGPGTRLTVL.

The rearrangement links TRBV13 to TRBJ1-1, with unresolved D. The CDR3 consists of 15 residues. V was clipped by 4 bases and J by 2 bases, with 14 bases between them. Germline CDR1 and CDR2: PRHDT and FYEKMQ (reference sequence). This chain's CDR3 is CASSSLPVANTEAFF. The CDR3 DNA is TGTGCCAGCAGCTCCCTCCCTGTAGCTAACACTGAAGCTTTCTTT.

The chain employs TRBV4-2 and TRBJ1-5, with D possibly TRBD1 on 6 matching bases. CDR1 and CDR2 (germline): LGHNA, YNFKEQ. V gave up 0 bases and J gave up 2 bases, with 8 bases separating them. The CDR3 runs to 15 residues. The CDR3 DNA is TGTGCCAGCAGCCAAGAGGCAGGGGGCAATCAGCCCCAGCATTTT. This sequence encodes CASSQEAGGNQPQHF.

The rearrangement uses TRBV12-3 or TRBV12-4 and TRBJ1-1; D call uncertain. This CDR3 is 14 amino acids long. Trimming shortened V by 3 bases and J by 6 bases, and 14 bases separated the two germline ends. CDR3 protein: CASSFRAEKAEAFF. CDR3 nucleotide sequence: TGTGCCAGCAGTTTCCGAGCGGAGAAGGCTGAAGCTTTCTTT.

The V and J genes are TRBV27 and TRBJ2-1, with D tentatively TRBD2 (6 bases). V was trimmed by 2 bases and J by 5 bases, leaving 16 bases between them. The CDR3 is made up of 16 amino acids. The germline V gene has CDR1 MNHEY and CDR2 SMNVEV (reference sequence). The CDR3 nucleotides read TGTGCCAGCAGTTTAAGTGTGGCTAGCGCTCACAATGAGCAGTTCTTC. It codes for CASSLSVASAHNEQFF.

This clonotype appeared a few times. This sequence joins TRBV12-3 or TRBV12-4 and TRBJ2-1, with D perhaps TRBD2 (5 bases). The V end was cut by 8 bases, the J end by 9 bases, with 23 bases between. This CDR3 has 15 residues. CDR3 loop: CASAHPGPSNGEQFF. The DNA for the CDR3 is TGTGCCAGCGCCCACCCGGGCCCTAGCAATGGTGAGCAGTTCTTC.

This chain joins TRBV10-3 and TRBJ2-3, with TRBD2 matching 7 bases. Germline V gives CDR1 ENHRY, CDR2 SYGVKD. Losses at the gene ends were 3 bases for V and 4 bases for J; bases not matched to a gene: 7. This CDR3 is built from 15 residues. The CDR3 DNA is TGTGCCATCAGTGAAGGCGGGAGTGCCTCAGATACGCAGTATTTT. It is translated as CAISEGGSASDTQYF.

V usage is TRBV4-2 and J usage is TRBJ1-6, with D unclear. Germline V gives CDR1 LGHNA, CDR2 YNFKEQ. Trimming stripped 0 bases from V and 8 bases from J, with 14 bases between. The CDR3 consists of 16 residues. For the CDR3, the DNA is TGTGCCAGCAGCCAAGAAGGCGCCGGAGTCTATTCACCCCTCCACTTT. Its translation: CASSQEGAGVYSPLHF.

This clonotype was counted a few times. The chain has TRBV6-5 and TRBJ2-1, with unresolved D. The V gene lost 2 bases and the J gene lost 5 bases, with 13 bases spanning the gap. CDR3 length equals 15 residues. Germline V gene data show CDR1 as MNHEY and CDR2 as SVGAGI. Here the CDR3 reads CASSYGTVQHNEQFF. CDR3 DNA: TGTGCCAGCAGTTACGGCACAGTACAGCACAATGAGCAGTTCTTC.

This clonotype occurred a few times. CDR3 bases: TGTGCCAGCAGCGGGGACAGGGTGAACGAAAAACTGTTTTTT. It codes for CASSGDRVNEKLFF. The chain recombines TRBV7-8 with TRBJ1-4; 9 nucleotides line up with TRBD1. V trimming: 5 bases; J trimming: 8 bases; junction bases outside the gene matches: 6. Germline V gene lookup returns CDR1 SGHVS and CDR2 FQNEAQ. This CDR3 is built from 14 residues.

In this sample, this clonotype turned up a few times. V gene TRBV5-1 combines with J gene TRBJ2-3, with no clear D. This CDR3 spans 14 amino acids. Germline loops: CDR1 SGHRS, CDR2 YFSETQ. V lost 4 bases to trimming and J lost 0 bases, with 9 bases between them. The CDR3 protein is CASSLRLSTDTQYF. The CDR3 nucleotides read TGCGCCAGCAGCCTAAGACTCAGCACAGATACGCAGTATTTT.

The chain employs TRBV12-3 or TRBV12-4 and TRBJ1-2; D uncertain. The CDR3 loop spans 14 amino acids. V gave up 2 bases and J gave up 4 bases, with 11 bases separating them. This CDR3 reads CASSLSGTTYGYTF. The CDR3 DNA sequence: TGTGCCAGCAGTTTATCAGGCACTACCTATGGCTACACCTTC.

Only a few counts were recorded for this clonotype. The rearrangement links TRBV5-1 to TRBJ2-5; TRBD2 aligns across 8 bases. The germline V gene has CDR1 SGHRS and CDR2 YFSETQ. This CDR3 contains 16 residues. V was clipped by 4 bases and J by 0 bases; unmatched bases: 8. This CDR3 is CASSLSAGLDQETQYF. The CDR3 DNA reads as TGCGCCAGCAGCCTCTCGGCGGGACTAGACCAAGAGACCCAGTACTTC.

The V gene is TRBV6-1, the J gene TRBJ2-7; D perhaps matches TRBD2 (5 bases). Trimming removed 2 bases at V and 7 bases at J, with 12 bases between. The CDR3 runs 13 residues. Germline assignment: CDR1 MNHNS and CDR2 SASEGT. The CDR3 DNA follows: TGTGCCAGCAGTGAAATTTACGGGGAAGAGCAGTACTTC. This encodes CASSEIYGEEQYF.

Comment on this clonotype: The junction departs from the called germline gene at one end, perhaps through a read error. This chain uses TRBV28 with TRBJ2-7; TRBD2 agrees at 11 bases. Per germline, CDR1 MDHEN and CDR2 SYDVKM. The CDR3 is 14 amino acids. The CDR3 DNA reads as TGTGCCAGCAGGCCCGGGACTAGCGGTTACGCGCAGTACTTC. This translates into CASRPGTSGYAQYF.

The CDR3 sequence is CASRMDSVHQPQHF. As DNA, the CDR3 is TGTGCCAGCAGAATGGACTCGGTTCACCAGCCCCAGCATTTT. V gene TRBV6-2 or TRBV6-3 combines with J gene TRBJ1-5, with no clear D. V gave up 6 bases and J gave up 7 bases, with 16 bases separating them. The CDR3 sequence is 14 residues long. Germline CDR1 reads MNHEY; CDR2 reads SVGEGT.